This record covers a single TCR beta chain. The germline gives CDR1 MNHNS, CDR2 SASEGT. The CDR3 totals 17 residues. V lost 2 bases and J lost 2, with 15 bases in between. The data stem from a study of blood T cell repertoires in COVID-19. Study in general: The origin of the acute and convalescent COVID-19 samples was the United States, Italy and Spain. From T cells, B-cell-depleted T cells, or PBMCs came the material, which was cDNA or gDNA.

Per the study methods: By means of reference gene primer amplification, nucleated cell counts were estimated. Libraries were prepared by immunoSEQ multiplex PCR; TCRdb keeps only in-frame clonotypes and omits some of them. The V and J calls and clone size come from that table; D and trimming were worked out from the DNA. The sample yields some 150,000 clones, approximately 89% seen once. This receptor was obtained from a man in his 70s with acute or convalescent COVID-19. The sample taken for sequencing was peripheral blood. The J gene is TRBJ2-2, the V gene TRBV6-1; weak D call: TRBD2 (6 bases). CDR3 in DNA: TGTGCCAGCAGTGAATCCGGGCCAGGGACTAACACCGGGGAGCTGTTTTTT. Translating gives CASSESGPGTNTGELFF.